The rows below give T cell receptor beta chains drawn from one sample of a study of cytomegalovirus exposure and HLA in healthy donors. The data were produced by immunoSEQ multiplex PCR, yet TCRdb's version contains in-frame clones alone and is incomplete. This table holds around 190,000 clones, just over 75% found once. Sequencing was done on a sample of PBMCs. Every receptor here comes from a man under 40 in good health and CMV-seronegative. CDR3s include the opening cysteine and the closing phenylalanine or tryptophan. A D gene is named only where the DNA matches it firmly. Size is stated for part of the rows, as once, few or many counts, or as a class when the clone is expanded.

cdr3_aa | cdr3_nt | v_call | d_call | j_call | clone_size
CASSQANRAYSYEQYF | TGCGCCAGCAGCCAAGCTAACAGGGCCTACTCCTACGAGCAGTACTTC | TRBV4-1 | NA | TRBJ2-7 | NA
CASRGDRGRGYTF | TGTGCCAGCAGAGGGGACAGGGGGCGGGGCTACACCTTC | TRBV7-9 | TRBD1 | TRBJ1-2 | NA
CASSSMTSANYNEQFF | TGCGCCAGCAGCTCAATGACTAGCGCCAACTACAATGAGCAGTTCTTC | TRBV5-1 | TRBD2 | TRBJ2-1 | NA
CASRDRANYGYTF | TGTGCCAGCAGAGACAGGGCGAACTATGGCTACACCTTC | TRBV7-2 | TRBD1 | TRBJ1-2 | NA
CASSLDPAGPTYEQYF | TGTGCCAGCAGCTTAGATCCAGCGGGACCCACCTACGAGCAGTACTTC | TRBV7-2 | TRBD2 | TRBJ2-7 | NA
CASSVVGTALSGYTF | TGTGCCAGCAGCGTAGTGGGGACAGCCCTAAGTGGCTACACCTTC | TRBV9 | TRBD1 | TRBJ1-2 | few
CAISEAGGAFPKETQYF | TGTGCCATCAGTGAGGCGGGGGGGGCGTTCCCTAAAGAGACCCAGTACTTC | TRBV10-3 | TRBD2 | TRBJ2-5 | NA
CASSYKTSEDEQFF | TGTGCCAGCAGTTACAAAACTAGCGAGGATGAGCAGTTCTTC | TRBV6-5 | TRBD2 | TRBJ2-1 | NA
CASSGGTRGFVDTQYF | TGTGCCAGCAGCGGCGGGACTAGGGGATTTGTAGATACGCAGTATTTT | TRBV5-4 | TRBD2 | TRBJ2-3 | NA
CATSREGGPDEQFF | TGTGCCACCAGCAGAGAGGGAGGCCCGGATGAGCAGTTCTTC | TRBV15 | NA | TRBJ2-1 | once
CASSRQRESDTQYF | TGTGCCAGTAGTAGACAGCGGGAATCAGATACGCAGTATTTT | TRBV19 | TRBD2 | TRBJ2-3 | NA
CASSLPGFLGANEQFF | TGTGCCAGCAGCCTACCGGGGTTCTTGGGAGCCAATGAGCAGTTCTTC | TRBV11-2 | NA | TRBJ2-1 | NA
CASGREAYEQYF | TGTGCCAGCGGGCGGGAGGCGTACGAGCAGTACTTC | TRBV6-5 | TRBD2 | TRBJ2-7 | NA
CASSKAAYNEQFF | TGTGCCAGCAGCAAAGCGGCATACAATGAGCAGTTCTTC | TRBV5-5 | NA | TRBJ2-1 | NA
CASSLTGGPTDTQYF | TGTGCTAGCAGCTTAACGGGAGGGCCCACAGATACGCAGTATTTT | TRBV7-7 | TRBD2 | TRBJ2-3 | NA
CASIPGQGRQPQHF | TGTGCCAGTATCCCGGGACAGGGACGTCAGCCCCAGCATTTT | TRBV19 | TRBD1 | TRBJ1-5 | NA
CARSPGQEGTDTQYF | TGTGCCAGAAGTCCCGGACAGGAAGGCACAGATACGCAGTATTTT | TRBV5-3 | TRBD1 | TRBJ2-3 | once
CASSLQGQLNTEAFF | TGTGCCAGCAGTTTGCAGGGACAGTTGAACACTGAAGCTTTCTTT | TRBV28 | TRBD1 | TRBJ1-1 | NA
CASRQTPGTGYEQYF | TGCGCCAGCAGGCAAACTCCCGGGACAGGCTACGAGCAGTACTTC | TRBV5-1 | TRBD1 | TRBJ2-7 | NA
CASSPLAGAGRDTQYF | TGTGCCAGTAGTCCCCTAGCGGGAGCAGGCCGAGATACGCAGTATTTT | TRBV19 | TRBD2 | TRBJ2-3 | NA
CASRGTPNTEAFF | TGTGCCAGCCGAGGGACACCGAACACTGAAGCTTTCTTT | TRBV6-4 | NA | TRBJ1-1 | NA
CASSLGPGQGAEAFF | TGCGCCAGCAGCTTGGGTCCCGGACAGGGGGCTGAAGCTTTCTTT | TRBV5-1 | TRBD1 | TRBJ1-1 | NA
CASRPDSSYNEQFF | TGCGCCAGCAGACCTGACAGCTCCTACAATGAGCAGTTCTTC | TRBV5-1 | NA | TRBJ2-1 | NA
CASSLVPAGVGEQYF | TGTGCCAGCAGCTTGGTTCCAGCGGGAGTGGGCGAGCAGTACTTC | TRBV7-6 | TRBD2 | TRBJ2-7 | NA
CASSSTGQGGEKLFF | TGCGCCAGCAGCTCAACAGGACAGGGCGGTGAAAAACTGTTTTTT | TRBV5-1 | TRBD1 | TRBJ1-4 | NA
CASRETARDYGYTF | TGTGCCAGCAGGGAGACAGCTCGGGACTATGGCTACACCTTC | TRBV28 | NA | TRBJ1-2 | few
CASSLGSAGETYEQYF | TGTGCCAGCAGCTTAGGGTCTGCGGGAGAAACCTACGAGCAGTACTTC | TRBV5-6 | TRBD2 | TRBJ2-7 | NA
CASSSRLASYNEQFF | TGTGCCAGCAGCTCTCGACTAGCGAGTTACAATGAGCAGTTCTTC | TRBV7-3 | TRBD2 | TRBJ2-1 | few
CASTESSGNTIYF | TGTGCCAGCACTGAGAGCTCTGGAAACACCATATATTTT | TRBV6-6 | NA | TRBJ1-3 | NA
CASSRPGAYEQYF | TGTGCCAGCAGCCGACCGGGGGCCTACGAGCAGTACTTC | TRBV13 | NA | TRBJ2-7 | NA
CSARDPPEQYF | TGCAGTGCTAGAGACCCCCCTGAGCAGTACTTC | TRBV20-1 | NA | TRBJ2-7 | NA